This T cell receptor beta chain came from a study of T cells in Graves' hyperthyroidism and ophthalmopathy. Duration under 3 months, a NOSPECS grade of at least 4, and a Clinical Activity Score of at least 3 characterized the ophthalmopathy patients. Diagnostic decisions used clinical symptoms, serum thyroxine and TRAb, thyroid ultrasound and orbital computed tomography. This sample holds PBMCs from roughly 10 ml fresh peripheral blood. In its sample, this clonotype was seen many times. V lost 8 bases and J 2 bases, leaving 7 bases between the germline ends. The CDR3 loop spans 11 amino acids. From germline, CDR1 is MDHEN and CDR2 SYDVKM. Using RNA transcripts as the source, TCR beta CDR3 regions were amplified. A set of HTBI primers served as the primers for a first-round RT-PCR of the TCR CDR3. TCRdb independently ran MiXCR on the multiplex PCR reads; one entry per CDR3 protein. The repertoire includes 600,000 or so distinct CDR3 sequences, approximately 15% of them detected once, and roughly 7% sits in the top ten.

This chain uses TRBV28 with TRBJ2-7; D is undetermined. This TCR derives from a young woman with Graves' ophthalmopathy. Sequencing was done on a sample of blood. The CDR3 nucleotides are TGTGCCAGCGTCTCCCCCTACGAGCAGTACTTC. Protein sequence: CASVSPYEQYF.